Sequencing of this T cell receptor beta chain was carried out in a study of Graves' ophthalmopathy and Graves' hyperthyroidism. Study-level results: Most expanded thyroid clonotypes above 0.001 frequency also appeared in blood.

A note on this clonotype: Its target is unknown.

Per germline, CDR1 MGHDK and CDR2 SYGVNS. Trimming cost V 11 bases and J 0 bases, with 13 bases left between them. This CDR3 is built from 14 residues. CDR3 regions of TCR beta were amplified from RNA transcripts. An opening RT-PCR round employed HTBI primers and preceded a second-round multiplex PCR. TCRdb analysed the multiplex PCR reads with MiXCR anew, one entry per CDR3 protein. The sample holds approximately 700,000 distinct CDR3 sequences, 40% seen once. The rearrangement joins TRBV25-1 to TRBJ1-4; perhaps TRBD1 as D (5 bases). The receptor was isolated from an adult man with Graves' ophthalmopathy. Sequenced material: peripheral blood. This CDR3 reads CAWTTGATNEKLFF. The CDR3 DNA is TGTGCCTGGACTACGGGGGCAACTAATGAAAAACTGTTTTTT.